The 5 T cell receptor beta chains presented below share a single source sample, sequenced in a study of T cell responses to AZD1222 COVID-19 vaccine. TCRdb's copy holds only in-frame clones and misses some; the assay was immunoSEQ multiplex PCR. The sample lists around 120,000 clones, roughly 82% occurring once. The sequenced sample was peripheral blood, obtained 28 days after the second AZD1222 dose. Receptors were obtained from an adult who received the AZD1222 COVID-19 vaccine.

This clone was observed a few times. The chain uses TRBV9 and TRBJ2-2; 9 nucleotides line up with TRBD2. CDR3 length: 16 amino acids. The trim removed 3 bases at V and 0 bases at J, leaving 3 bases unmatched. The germline CDR1 and CDR2 sequences are SGDLS and YYNGEE. CDR3 region: CASSDLAGSNTGELFF. As DNA, the CDR3 is TGTGCCAGCAGCGACCTAGCGGGGTCGAACACCGGGGAGCTGTTTTTT.

The V call is TRBV5-3, the J call TRBJ1-3; TRBD1 matches 12 bases. TRBV5-3 is an ORF for which the function is uncertain. The CDR3 spans 18 residues. The trim removed 7 bases at V and 0 bases at J, leaving 11 bases unmatched. CDR3 sequence: CARCSGTGGFCSGNTIYF. CDR3 nucleotides: TGTGCCAGATGCTCCGGGACAGGGGGCTTCTGCTCTGGAAACACCATATATTTT.

This chain connects TRBV27 to TRBJ2-1; 9 nucleotides align to TRBD2. CDR1 and CDR2 (germline): MNHEY, SMNVEV (reference sequence). J gave up 8 bases and V 1 base, and 9 bases lay outside the gene matches. The CDR3 has 16 amino acids. The CDR3: CASSLYASGAGDEQFF. The CDR3 nucleotides read TGTGCCAGCAGTTTATACGCTAGCGGGGCCGGGGATGAGCAGTTCTTC.

The chain employs TRBV18 and TRBJ1-2; tentative D call: TRBD1 (5 bases). Trimming shortened V by 3 bases and J by 3 bases, and 17 bases separated the two germline ends. The germline CDR1 and CDR2 sequences are KGHSH and LQKENI. The CDR3 runs to 16 residues. The CDR3 region is CASSPVGGVSHYGYTF. The CDR3 DNA reads TGTGCCAGCTCACCGGTCGGGGGGGTCTCACACTATGGCTACACCTTC.

In this sample, this clone turned up once. V and J are TRBV7-2 and TRBJ2-7; D tentatively fits TRBD1 or TRBD2 (6 bases each). Trimming removed 5 bases from V and 6 bases from J, with 14 bases in between. Germline CDR1 and CDR2: SGHTA and FQGNSA. The CDR3 extends over 13 amino acids. The DNA of the CDR3 is TGTGCCAGCAGCAGGTCGGAGGGGGTCGAGCAGTACTTC. It codes for CASSRSEGVEQYF.